What follows are 14 T cell receptor beta chains derived from one specimen sequenced in a study of T cells in Graves' hyperthyroidism and ophthalmopathy. Regions amplified from RNA transcripts were the TCR beta CDR3 regions. Researchers ran a first-round RT-PCR on the TCR CDR3 using the HTBI primer set. TCRdb reprocessed the multiplex PCR reads via MiXCR and lists one record per CDR3 protein. The sample consists of about 700,000 distinct CDR3 sequences, just under 45% of them appearing once. Sequencing was performed on peripheral blood or thyroid tissue (not recorded which). These receptors were taken from an adult man with Graves' disease, either hyperthyroidism or ophthalmopathy (not recorded which).

This clonotype was observed many times. The rearrangement joins TRBV7-9 to TRBJ1-4; D is ambiguous. The CDR3 loop spans 15 amino acids. The V gene lost 1 base and the J gene lost 6 bases, with 12 bases spanning the gap. Germline V gene data show CDR1 as SEHNR and CDR2 as FQNEAQ (reference sequence). CDR3 sequence (DNA): TGTGCCAGCAGCTTAGGAGGGAAAGCGGATGAAAAACTGTTTTTT. It specifies CASSLGGKADEKLFF. The whole variable domain, remainder taken from reference TRBV7-9 and TRBJ1-4, is DTGVSQNPRHKITKRGQNVTFRCDPISEHNRLYWYRQTLGQGPEFLTYFQNEAQLEKSRLLSDRFSAERPKGSFSTLEIQRTEQGDSAMYLCASSLGGKADEKLFFGSGTQLSVL.

This clonotype was observed a single time. The chain links TRBV2 to TRBJ1-5; D may be TRBD1 (5 bases). There are 15 residues in the CDR3. CDR1 and CDR2 (germline): SNHLY, FYNNEI. The V gene lost 4 bases and the J gene lost 6 bases, with 16 bases spanning the gap. The CDR3 protein is CASSGPGGGPQPQHF. The CDR3 nucleotides read TGTGCCAGCAGTGGTCCCGGGGGTGGGCCTCAGCCCCAGCATTTT.

In its sample, this clonotype was seen many times. The V call is TRBV29-1, the J call TRBJ1-1; D call uncertain. The CDR3 extends over 11 amino acids. The germline V gene has CDR1 SQVTM and CDR2 ANQGSEA. The ends were cut back, 7 bases at V and 4 bases at J, with 10 bases in the middle. CDR3 sequence: CSAGVGTEAFF. CDR3 DNA sequence: TGCAGCGCTGGGGTTGGCACTGAAGCTTTCTTT.

The chain recombines TRBV10-3 with TRBJ1-5; maybe TRBD1 (5 bases). This CDR3 is 14 amino acids long. Germline values: CDR1 ENHRY, CDR2 SYGVKD. Trimming pared 0 bases from V and 7 bases from J, leaving 10 bases between. CDR3 protein: CAISESLWDQPQHF. DNA of the CDR3: TGTGCCATCAGTGAGTCACTCTGGGACCAGCCCCAGCATTTT.

This clonotype appeared once. This sequence joins TRBV11-2 and TRBJ1-2; D uncertain. Trimming stripped 7 bases from V and 0 bases from J, with 12 bases between. This CDR3 contains 14 residues. From germline, CDR1 is SGHAT and CDR2 FQNNGV. The CDR3 region is CASTPVGANYGYTF. CDR3 sequence (DNA): TGTGCCAGCACCCCTGTCGGGGCTAACTATGGCTACACCTTC.

The table lists this clonotype with a few counts. The J gene is TRBJ2-5, the V gene TRBV6-5; 7 bases line up with TRBD2. Germline V CDR1 and CDR2: MNHEY, SVGAGI. The CDR3 length is 15 residues. The V segment lost 5 bases and the J segment 1 base; nucleotides outside the gene matches: 7. For the CDR3, the DNA is TGTGCCAGCAGTAGACCAGCGGGACTCCAAGAGACCCAGTACTTC. Translation: CASSRPAGLQETQYF.

With respect to this clonotype: A much larger clone is a single base away; this may be a read error. The chain uses TRBV7-2 and TRBJ1-6; 8 nucleotides match TRBD1. CDR3 size: 15 residues. Looked up from germline, CDR1 is SGHTA and CDR2 is FQGNSA. The CDR3 DNA sequence: TGTGCCAGCAGCCCGGCCGGGACAGGAAATTCACCCCCCCACTTT. Encoded protein: CASSPAGTGNSPPHF. Based on the CDR3 plus reference TRBV7-2 and TRBJ1-6, the full variable domain is GAGVSQSPSNKVTEKGKDVELRCDPISGHTALYWYRQSLGQGLEFLIYFQGNSAPDKSGLPSDRFSAERTGGSVSTLTIQRTQQEDSAVYLCASSPAGTGNSPPHFGNGTRLTVT.

For this clonotype: A much more abundant neighbour one base away suggests this may be a read error. This sequence joins TRBV5-1 and TRBJ2-7, with 7 bases lining up with TRBD1. From germline, CDR1 is SGHRS and CDR2 YFSETQ. The CDR3 length is 13 residues. V shed 5 bases and J 3 bases; nucleotides not matched to a gene: 5. This CDR3 reads CASRAGQDYEQYF. The CDR3 nucleotides read TGCGCCAGCAGGGCCGGACAGGACTACGAGCAGTACTTC.

With respect to this clonotype: A single base separates this from a much larger clone, so it may be a read error. The rearrangement joins TRBV24-1 to TRBJ1-2, with TRBD1 as a possible D gene (6 bases). Germline CDR1 and CDR2: KGHDR and SFDVKD. The CDR3 has 13 residues. The ends were cut back, 9 bases at V and 6 bases at J, with 16 bases in the middle. The CDR3 loop reads CATQGQIDHGYTF. The CDR3 region has the DNA TGTGCCACCCAAGGACAGATAGACCATGGCTACACCTTC.

This chain links TRBV29-1 with TRBJ1-1; TRBD1 matches at 8 bases. The CDR3 length is 17 residues. Germline assignment: CDR1 SQVTM and CDR2 ANQGSEA. The junction had 9 bases not matched to a gene; V was cut back by 0 bases and J by 0 bases. CDR3 region: CSVEDRQGTRMNTEAFF. The CDR3 coding sequence is TGCAGCGTTGAAGATCGACAGGGGACCCGTATGAACACTGAAGCTTTCTTT.

In this sample, this clonotype turned up a few times. One junction end does not reproduce the germline sequence, and a read error may be involved. V usage is TRBV20-1 and J usage is TRBJ1-2; D may be TRBD1 (6 bases). The CDR3 is made up of 13 amino acids. Germline V lookup: CDR1 DFQATT, CDR2 SNEGSKA (reference sequence). The CDR3 sequence: CSAREPQTTGAAF. As DNA, the CDR3 is TGCAGTGCTAGGGAGCCCCAAACGACAGGTGCTGCCTTC.

This clonotype showed up many times. The chain recombines TRBV14 with TRBJ1-4; D gene uncertain. Germline V CDR1 and CDR2: SGHDN, FVKESK. The CDR3 covers 17 residues. V was trimmed by 2 bases and J by 0 bases, leaving 13 bases between them. This chain's CDR3 is CASSQWRALATNEKLFF. The CDR3 nucleotides read TGTGCCAGCAGCCAATGGCGGGCACTGGCAACTAATGAAAAACTGTTTTTT.

This chain uses TRBV20-1 with TRBJ2-7; a weak D match, TRBD2 (5 bases). Trimming pared 3 bases from V and 0 bases from J, leaving 9 bases between. CDR3 size: 13 residues. Germline V gene lookup returns CDR1 DFQATT and CDR2 SNEGSKA (reference sequence). This chain's CDR3 is CSASETNSYEQYF. The DNA of the CDR3 is TGCAGTGCTAGTGAGACTAACTCCTACGAGCAGTACTTC.

The V call is TRBV7-3, the J call TRBJ1-6; maybe TRBD1 (5 bases). Germline V gives CDR1 SGHTA, CDR2 FQGTGA. CDR3 size: 15 residues. V gave up 5 bases and J gave up 12 bases, with 20 bases separating them. This chain's CDR3 is CASSQVGGMRVPLHF. The DNA of the CDR3 is TGTGCCAGCAGCCAAGTCGGGGGGATGAGGGTACCCCTCCACTTT.